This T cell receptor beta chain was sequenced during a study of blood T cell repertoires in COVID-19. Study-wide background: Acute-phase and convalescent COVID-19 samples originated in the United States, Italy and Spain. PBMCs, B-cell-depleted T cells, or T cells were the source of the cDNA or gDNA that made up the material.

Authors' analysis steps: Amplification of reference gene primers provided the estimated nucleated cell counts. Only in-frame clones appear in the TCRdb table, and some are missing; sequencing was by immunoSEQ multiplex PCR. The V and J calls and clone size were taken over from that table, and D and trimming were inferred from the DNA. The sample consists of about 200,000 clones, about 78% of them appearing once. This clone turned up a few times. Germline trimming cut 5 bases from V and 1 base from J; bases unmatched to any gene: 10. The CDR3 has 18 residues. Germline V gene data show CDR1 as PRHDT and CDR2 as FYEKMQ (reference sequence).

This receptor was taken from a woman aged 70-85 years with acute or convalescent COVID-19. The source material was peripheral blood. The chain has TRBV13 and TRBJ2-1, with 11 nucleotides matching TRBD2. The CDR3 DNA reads TGTGCCAGCAGCCACCTCCCGACTAGCGGGATGTCCTACAATGAGCAGTTCTTC. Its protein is CASSHLPTSGMSYNEQFF. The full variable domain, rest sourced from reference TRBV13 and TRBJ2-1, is AAGVIQSPRHLIKEKRETATLKCYPIPRHDTVYWYQQGPGQDPQFLISFYEKMQSDKGSIPDRFSAQQFSDYHSELNMSSLELGDSALYFCASSHLPTSGMSYNEQFFGPGTRLTVL.